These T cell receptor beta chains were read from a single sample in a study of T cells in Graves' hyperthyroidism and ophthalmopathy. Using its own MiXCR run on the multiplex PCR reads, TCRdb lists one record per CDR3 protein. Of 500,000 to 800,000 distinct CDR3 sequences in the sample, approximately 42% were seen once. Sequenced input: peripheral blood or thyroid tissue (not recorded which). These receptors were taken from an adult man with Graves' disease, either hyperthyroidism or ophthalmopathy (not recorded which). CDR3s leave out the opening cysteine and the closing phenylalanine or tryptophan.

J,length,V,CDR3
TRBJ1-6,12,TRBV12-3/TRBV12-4,ANDRSSYNSPLH
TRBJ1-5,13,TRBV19,ASRPRGTDGQPQH
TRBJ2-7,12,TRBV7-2,ASRSRGVTYEQY
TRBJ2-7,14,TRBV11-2,ASSLLDRASSYEQY
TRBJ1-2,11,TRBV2,ASSVVRDDGYT
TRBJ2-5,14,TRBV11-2,ASSAVTGTFQEAQY
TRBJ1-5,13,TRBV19,ASSMGRDYDQPQH
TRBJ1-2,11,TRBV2,ASRPGTANGYT
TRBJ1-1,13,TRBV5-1,ASSLVTGANTEAF
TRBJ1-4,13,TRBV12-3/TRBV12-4,ASIHSTGGEEKLF
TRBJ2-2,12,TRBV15,ATSPDRGFGELF
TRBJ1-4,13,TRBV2,ASTRQGGTNEKLF
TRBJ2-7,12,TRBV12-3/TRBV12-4,ASSFAGGSKEQY